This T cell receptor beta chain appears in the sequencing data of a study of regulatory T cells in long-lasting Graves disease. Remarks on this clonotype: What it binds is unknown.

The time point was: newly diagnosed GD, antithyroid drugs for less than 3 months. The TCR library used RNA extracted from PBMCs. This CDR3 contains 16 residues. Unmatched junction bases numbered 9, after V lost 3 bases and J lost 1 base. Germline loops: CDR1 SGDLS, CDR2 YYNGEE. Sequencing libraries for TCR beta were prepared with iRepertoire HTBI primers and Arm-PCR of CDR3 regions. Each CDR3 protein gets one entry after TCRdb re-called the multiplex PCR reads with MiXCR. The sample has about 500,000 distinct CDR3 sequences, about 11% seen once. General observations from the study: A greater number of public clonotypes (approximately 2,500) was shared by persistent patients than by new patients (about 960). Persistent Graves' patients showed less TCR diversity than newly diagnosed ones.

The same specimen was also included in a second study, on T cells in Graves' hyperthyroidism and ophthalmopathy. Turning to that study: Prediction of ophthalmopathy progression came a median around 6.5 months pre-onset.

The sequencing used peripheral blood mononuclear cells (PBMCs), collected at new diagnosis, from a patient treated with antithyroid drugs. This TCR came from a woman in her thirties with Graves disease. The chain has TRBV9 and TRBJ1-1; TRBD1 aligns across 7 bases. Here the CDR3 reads CASSASTGTENTEAFF. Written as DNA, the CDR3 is TGTGCCAGCAGCGCGTCCACCGGGACAGAGAACACTGAAGCTTTCTTT.